This T cell receptor beta chain was retrieved from a study of Graves' ophthalmopathy and Graves' hyperthyroidism. Germline lookup yields CDR1 KGHSH and CDR2 LQKENI. The V gene lost 10 bases and the J gene lost 3 bases, with 15 bases spanning the gap. CDR3 length equals 13 residues. Transcripts of RNA were the source for amplifying TCR beta CDR3 regions. The library came from an HTBI-primed first-round RT-PCR and a second-round multiplex PCR. MiXCR, applied by TCRdb to the multiplex PCR reads, yields one record per CDR3 protein. Of more than 300,000 distinct CDR3 sequences detected, 15% to 20% appear once; the ten largest clones hold roughly 2.3%.

Sequencing input: peripheral blood. The source is an adult woman with stable Graves' hyperthyroidism. The chain recombines TRBV18 with TRBJ1-1; TRBD1 might be the D (6 bases). CDR3 amino acids: CATLQGFDTEAFF. The CDR3 coding sequence is TGTGCCACCTTACAGGGTTTTGACACTGAAGCTTTCTTT.